Listed below are T cell receptor beta chains from one sample, sequenced in a study of T-cell memory formation after mild COVID-19. TCRdb reprocessed the 5' RACE reads via MiXCR and lists one record per CDR3 protein. This sample has roughly 480,000 distinct CDR3 sequences; approximately 23% occur once, and the top ten carry around an eighth. The source material was PBMCs or a T cell subset sorted from them (not recorded which). These receptors were collected from an adult woman who had mild COVID-19 (a few samples of this study predate the infection). Cell type and time point are not known. CDR3s include the opening cysteine and the closing phenylalanine or tryptophan. A D gene is named only where the DNA matches it firmly. The size entry is marked missing in some rows and otherwise reads once, few, many or a size class.

J gene: TRBJ2-1; V gene: TRBV20-1; clone size: few; D gene: TRBD2; CDR3 DNA: TGCAGTGCTCAAGATCCACGACTAGCGGGAGTGGGGAATGAGCAGTTCTTC; CDR3 protein: CSAQDPRLAGVGNEQFF
J gene: TRBJ2-4; V gene: TRBV20-1; clone size: NA; D gene: NA; CDR3 DNA: TGCAGTGCTAGACCCATGGGAGCCAAAAACATTCAGTACTTC; CDR3 protein: CSARPMGAKNIQYF
J gene: TRBJ2-7; V gene: TRBV15; clone size: NA; D gene: TRBD1; CDR3 DNA: TGTGCCACCAGCAGAGATCCGGGACAGGTATCCTACGAGCAGTACTTC; CDR3 protein: CATSRDPGQVSYEQYF
J gene: TRBJ1-6; V gene: TRBV6-1; clone size: NA; D gene: NA; CDR3 DNA: TGTGCCAGCAGTGCGGGGAAACAAAATTCACCCCTCCACTTT; CDR3 protein: CASSAGKQNSPLHF
J gene: TRBJ1-1; V gene: TRBV6-2/TRBV6-3; clone size: NA; D gene: TRBD1; CDR3 DNA: TGTGCCAGCAGTCACACGGGGACAGGCTTCATCGCGGCTGAAGCTTTCTTT; CDR3 protein: CASSHTGTGFIAAEAFF
J gene: TRBJ2-7; V gene: TRBV18; clone size: NA; D gene: NA; CDR3 DNA: TGTGCCAGCTCACCGCAGGATTACGAGCAGTACTTC; CDR3 protein: CASSPQDYEQYF
J gene: TRBJ1-1; V gene: TRBV20-1; clone size: few; D gene: NA; CDR3 DNA: TGCAGTGCTAGCGGGGGGGCGAACACTGAAGCTTTCTTT; CDR3 protein: CSASGGANTEAFF
J gene: TRBJ2-3; V gene: TRBV6-5; clone size: few; D gene: NA; CDR3 DNA: TGTGCCAGCAGCCGGAGGCAGGCGGGGTTGGCTCGTACGCAGTATTTT; CDR3 protein: CASSRRQAGLARTQYF
J gene: TRBJ1-6; V gene: TRBV4-1; clone size: NA; D gene: NA; CDR3 DNA: TGCGCCAGCAGCCCCGTGATACTCTCACCCCTCCACTTT; CDR3 protein: CASSPVILSPLHF
J gene: TRBJ2-3; V gene: TRBV7-2; clone size: NA; D gene: NA; CDR3 DNA: TGTGCCAGCAGCTTAGCGGCCAGTGGATGGGATACGCAGTATTTT; CDR3 protein: CASSLAASGWDTQYF
J gene: TRBJ2-1; V gene: TRBV4-1; clone size: NA; D gene: TRBD1; CDR3 DNA: TGCGCCAGCAGCCAAGGGACCCTGGGGACAGGCTCACACTTC; CDR3 protein: CASSQGTLGTGSHF
J gene: TRBJ2-1; V gene: TRBV4-1; clone size: NA; D gene: TRBD1; CDR3 DNA: TGCGCCAGCAGCCTCCGGGGACAGGGGGCTAAGGAATACAATGAGCAGTTCTTC; CDR3 protein: CASSLRGQGAKEYNEQFF
J gene: TRBJ2-1; V gene: TRBV3-1; clone size: NA; D gene: TRBD1; CDR3 DNA: TGTGCCAGCAGCCATAGGACAGGGGACTACAATGAGCAGTTCTTC; CDR3 protein: CASSHRTGDYNEQFF
J gene: TRBJ1-2; V gene: TRBV5-1; clone size: NA; D gene: TRBD1; CDR3 DNA: TGCGCCAGCAGCTGGGACAGGGCTACCTATGGCTACACCTTC; CDR3 protein: CASSWDRATYGYTF
J gene: TRBJ2-7; V gene: TRBV3-1; clone size: NA; D gene: NA; CDR3 DNA: TGTGCCAGCAGCCATGGCGGCCGTCCCTACGAGCAGTACTTC; CDR3 protein: CASSHGGRPYEQYF
J gene: TRBJ1-1; V gene: TRBV7-9; clone size: few; D gene: TRBD1; CDR3 DNA: TGTGCCAGCCTACCGCCGGGACAGGGGTTCACTGAAGCTTTCTTT; CDR3 protein: CASLPPGQGFTEAFF
J gene: TRBJ2-3; V gene: TRBV23-1; clone size: NA; D gene: TRBD2; CDR3 DNA: TGCGCCAGCAGTCTCGCGGGGGGCAGAAGAGGCACAGATACGCAGTATTTT; CDR3 protein: CASSLAGGRRGTDTQYF
J gene: TRBJ2-7; V gene: TRBV20-1; clone size: NA; D gene: TRBD2; CDR3 DNA: TGCAGTGCTAGAGCCTTTGGACTAGCCTCCTCCTACGAGCAGTACTTC; CDR3 protein: CSARAFGLASSYEQYF
J gene: TRBJ2-1; V gene: TRBV11-3; clone size: NA; D gene: TRBD2; CDR3 DNA: TGTGCCAGCAGCCCAGTAGCGGGAGTAACGTACAATGAGCAGTTCTTC; CDR3 protein: CASSPVAGVTYNEQFF
J gene: TRBJ2-3; V gene: TRBV12-3/TRBV12-4; clone size: few; D gene: NA; CDR3 DNA: TGTGCCAGCAGTCCCACCCCACGGACAGATACGCAGTATTTT; CDR3 protein: CASSPTPRTDTQYF
J gene: TRBJ2-2; V gene: TRBV6-5; clone size: few; D gene: NA; CDR3 DNA: TGTGCCAGCAGTTACTCCCCTGGGGCGGGTAACACCGGGGAGCTGTTTTTT; CDR3 protein: CASSYSPGAGNTGELFF
J gene: TRBJ2-1; V gene: TRBV20-1; clone size: NA; D gene: NA; CDR3 DNA: TGCAGTGTCGGGTCCCCCTACAATGAGCAGTTCTTC; CDR3 protein: CSVGSPYNEQFF
J gene: TRBJ2-7; V gene: TRBV12-3/TRBV12-4; clone size: NA; D gene: TRBD1; CDR3 DNA: TGTGCCAGCACCTACAGGGGTCCATACGAGCAGTACTTC; CDR3 protein: CASTYRGPYEQYF
J gene: TRBJ2-6; V gene: TRBV14; clone size: NA; D gene: NA; CDR3 DNA: TGTGCCAGCAGCAAGTATGGAGGGGCCAACGTCCTGACTTTC; CDR3 protein: CASSKYGGANVLTF
J gene: TRBJ2-5; V gene: TRBV29-1; clone size: NA; D gene: NA; CDR3 DNA: TGCAGCGTTGGGGAGAGGGGGTTTACGGAGACCCAGTACTTC; CDR3 protein: CSVGERGFTETQYF
J gene: TRBJ1-2; V gene: TRBV12-3/TRBV12-4; clone size: NA; D gene: NA; CDR3 DNA: TGTGCCAGCACCCCTAGGGTAAAGAGTATCAAATATGGCTACACCTTC; CDR3 protein: CASTPRVKSIKYGYTF
J gene: TRBJ2-4; V gene: TRBV7-3; clone size: NA; D gene: NA; CDR3 DNA: TGTGCCAGCAGCTTAACCGGTCCAACCAAAAACATTCAGTACTTC; CDR3 protein: CASSLTGPTKNIQYF
J gene: TRBJ2-2; V gene: TRBV9; clone size: few; D gene: NA; CDR3 DNA: TGTGCCAGCAGCGTAGCTACGGGGATCACCGGGGAGCTGTTTTTT; CDR3 protein: CASSVATGITGELFF
J gene: TRBJ1-1; V gene: TRBV14; clone size: few; D gene: NA; CDR3 DNA: TGTGCCAGCAGCCAGGCTAGAATGGAGCTGAACACTGAAGCTTTCTTT; CDR3 protein: CASSQARMELNTEAFF
J gene: TRBJ2-2; V gene: TRBV29-1; clone size: NA; D gene: TRBD1; CDR3 DNA: TGCAGCGTTGACAGGGGGCACACCGGGGAGCTGTTTTTT; CDR3 protein: CSVDRGHTGELFF
J gene: TRBJ1-2; V gene: TRBV24-1; clone size: NA; D gene: NA; CDR3 DNA: TGTGCCACCAGTGATCCGGGGGTGGGAGGCTACACCTTC; CDR3 protein: CATSDPGVGGYTF
J gene: TRBJ2-1; V gene: TRBV24-1; clone size: few; D gene: TRBD1; CDR3 DNA: TGTGCCACCAGTGATCCGGGACAGGTCGTCGATGAGCAGTTCTTC; CDR3 protein: CATSDPGQVVDEQFF
J gene: TRBJ2-3; V gene: TRBV20-1; clone size: NA; D gene: NA; CDR3 DNA: TGCAGGGAGGGGAGTTCGCACACAGATACGCAGTATTTT; CDR3 protein: CREGSSHTDTQYF
J gene: TRBJ1-2; V gene: TRBV24-1; clone size: NA; D gene: TRBD1; CDR3 DNA: TGTGCCACCAGTGATTCAAGACTGACAGGGGCCTATGGCTACACCTTC; CDR3 protein: CATSDSRLTGAYGYTF
J gene: TRBJ2-3; V gene: TRBV19; clone size: few; D gene: TRBD2; CDR3 DNA: TGTGCCAGTAGGTCCCTCGGAGCTAGCGGGGGTAGCACAGATACGCAGTATTTT; CDR3 protein: CASRSLGASGGSTDTQYF
J gene: TRBJ2-7; V gene: TRBV18; clone size: NA; D gene: NA; CDR3 DNA: TGTGCCAGCTCACCTTCGCGTGGTTACGAGCAGTACTTC; CDR3 protein: CASSPSRGYEQYF
J gene: TRBJ2-3; V gene: TRBV11-2; clone size: few; D gene: TRBD2; CDR3 DNA: TGTGCCAGCAGCTTCCGTGGAGCGGGAGGCCTCAGAGATACGCAGTATTTT; CDR3 protein: CASSFRGAGGLRDTQYF
J gene: TRBJ1-2; V gene: TRBV24-1; clone size: NA; D gene: TRBD1; CDR3 DNA: TGTGCCACCAGTGACCGTAGGGGGCAGGACTATGGCTACACCTTC; CDR3 protein: CATSDRRGQDYGYTF
J gene: TRBJ2-6; V gene: TRBV7-9; clone size: NA; D gene: NA; CDR3 DNA: TGTGCCAGCAGCAACCCTGGGGCCAACGTCCTGACTTTC; CDR3 protein: CASSNPGANVLTF
J gene: TRBJ2-1; V gene: TRBV5-1; clone size: NA; D gene: NA; CDR3 DNA: TGCGCCAGCAGGGATGAGGGAAATGAGCAGTTCTTC; CDR3 protein: CASRDEGNEQFF
J gene: TRBJ2-1; V gene: TRBV29-1; clone size: NA; D gene: NA; CDR3 DNA: TGCAGCGTCGATGAACAGTACAATGAGCAGTTCTTC; CDR3 protein: CSVDEQYNEQFF
J gene: TRBJ1-2; V gene: TRBV5-4; clone size: few; D gene: NA; CDR3 DNA: TGTGCCAGCAGCTCGACAGAGTTCTATGGCTACACCTTC; CDR3 protein: CASSSTEFYGYTF
J gene: TRBJ1-2; V gene: TRBV24-1; clone size: NA; D gene: NA; CDR3 DNA: TGTGCCACCAGTGATGACATCTCCCGGGGCTACACCTTC; CDR3 protein: CATSDDISRGYTF
J gene: TRBJ1-6; V gene: TRBV12-3/TRBV12-4; clone size: few; D gene: NA; CDR3 DNA: TGTGCCAGCTCCCGCTATAATTCACCCCTCCACTTT; CDR3 protein: CASSRYNSPLHF
J gene: TRBJ1-1; V gene: TRBV19; clone size: few; D gene: NA; CDR3 DNA: TGTGCCAGTAGCCCAGCTACTACAGGTCTCACCTACACTGAAGCTTTCTTT; CDR3 protein: CASSPATTGLTYTEAFF
J gene: TRBJ1-1; V gene: TRBV7-9; clone size: NA; D gene: NA; CDR3 DNA: TGTGCCAGCAGCCGTGGGGGGATCAAGAACACTGAAGCTTTCTTT; CDR3 protein: CASSRGGIKNTEAFF
J gene: TRBJ1-1; V gene: TRBV9; clone size: few; D gene: NA; CDR3 DNA: TGTGCCAGCAGCGTAGCGGGGAGGGAAGCTTTCTTT; CDR3 protein: CASSVAGREAFF
J gene: TRBJ2-5; V gene: TRBV10-3; clone size: NA; D gene: TRBD2; CDR3 DNA: TGTGCCACCGAGCGGGGGGACGGTGAGACCCAGTACTTC; CDR3 protein: CATERGDGETQYF
J gene: TRBJ2-7; V gene: TRBV29-1; clone size: NA; D gene: NA; CDR3 DNA: TGCAGCGTTGAAGAAGAGGGTACCTACGAGCAGTACTTC; CDR3 protein: CSVEEEGTYEQYF
J gene: TRBJ2-5; V gene: TRBV24-1; clone size: NA; D gene: TRBD2; CDR3 DNA: TGTGCCACCAGTGATCTGACTAGCGCACAAGAGACCCAGTACTTC; CDR3 protein: CATSDLTSAQETQYF
J gene: TRBJ1-4; V gene: TRBV20-1; clone size: NA; D gene: NA; CDR3 DNA: TGCAGTGCTAGATTGGGGAATGAAAAACTGTTTTTT; CDR3 protein: CSARLGNEKLFF
J gene: TRBJ1-2; V gene: TRBV20-1; clone size: NA; D gene: NA; CDR3 DNA: TGCAGTGCCTGGGGTAGCGGGCTCTATGGCTACACCTTC; CDR3 protein: CSAWGSGLYGYTF
J gene: TRBJ2-3; V gene: TRBV4-1; clone size: NA; D gene: TRBD1; CDR3 DNA: TGCGCCAGCAGCCAAGAGTCCGGGACAGGGAGTAGAACAGATACGCAGTATTTT; CDR3 protein: CASSQESGTGSRTDTQYF